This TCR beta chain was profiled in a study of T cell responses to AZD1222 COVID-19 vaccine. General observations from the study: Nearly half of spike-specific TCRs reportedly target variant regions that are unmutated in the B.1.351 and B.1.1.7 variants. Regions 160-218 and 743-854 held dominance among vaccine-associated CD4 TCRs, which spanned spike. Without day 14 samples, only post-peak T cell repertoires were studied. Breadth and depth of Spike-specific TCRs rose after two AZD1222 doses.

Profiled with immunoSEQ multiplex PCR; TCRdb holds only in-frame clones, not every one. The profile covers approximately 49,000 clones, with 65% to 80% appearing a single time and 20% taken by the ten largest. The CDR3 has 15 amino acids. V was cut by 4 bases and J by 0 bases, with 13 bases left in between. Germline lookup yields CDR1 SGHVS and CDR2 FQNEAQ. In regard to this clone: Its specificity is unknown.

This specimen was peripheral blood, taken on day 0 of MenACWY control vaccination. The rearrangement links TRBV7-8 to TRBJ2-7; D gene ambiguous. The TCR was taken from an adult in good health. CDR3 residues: CASSSRRFSSYEQYF. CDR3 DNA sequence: TGTGCCAGCAGCTCACGGCGGTTTAGCTCCTACGAGCAGTACTTC.